A single TCR beta chain is shown here with its context. The sample comes from a study of early stage breast cancer tumors. TCRdb keeps only in-frame clones here, not all; method: immunoSEQ multiplex PCR. Among nearly 70,000 clones, 80% were seen once, and the ten largest hold about 4.5%. Trimming removed 4 bases from V and 6 bases from J; junction bases left unmatched: 9. This CDR3 region has 15 residues. Germline CDR1 reads MDHEN; CDR2 reads SYDVKM. This TCR came from a person aged 40 to 49 with breast cancer. Source material: blood. V is TRBV28 and J is TRBJ1-5; 7 positions match TRBD1. CDR3 sequence reads: CASSSPRGLPQPQHF. CDR3 in DNA: TGTGCCAGCAGTTCCCCGAGGGGGCTGCCTCAGCCCCAGCATTTT.